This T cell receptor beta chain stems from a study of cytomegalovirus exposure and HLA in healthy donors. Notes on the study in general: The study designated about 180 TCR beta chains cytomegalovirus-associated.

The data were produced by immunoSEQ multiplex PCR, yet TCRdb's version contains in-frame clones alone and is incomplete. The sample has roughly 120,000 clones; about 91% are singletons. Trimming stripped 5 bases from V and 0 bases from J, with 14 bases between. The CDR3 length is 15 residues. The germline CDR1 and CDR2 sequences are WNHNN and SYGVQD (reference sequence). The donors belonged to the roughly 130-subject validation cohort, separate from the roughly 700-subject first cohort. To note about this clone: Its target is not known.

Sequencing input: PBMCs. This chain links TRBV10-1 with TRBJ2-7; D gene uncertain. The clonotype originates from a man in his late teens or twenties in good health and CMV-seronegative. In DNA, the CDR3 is TGCGCCAGCAGTAAAGACACTGAGAGCTCCTACGAGCAGTACTTC. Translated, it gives CASSKDTESSYEQYF.